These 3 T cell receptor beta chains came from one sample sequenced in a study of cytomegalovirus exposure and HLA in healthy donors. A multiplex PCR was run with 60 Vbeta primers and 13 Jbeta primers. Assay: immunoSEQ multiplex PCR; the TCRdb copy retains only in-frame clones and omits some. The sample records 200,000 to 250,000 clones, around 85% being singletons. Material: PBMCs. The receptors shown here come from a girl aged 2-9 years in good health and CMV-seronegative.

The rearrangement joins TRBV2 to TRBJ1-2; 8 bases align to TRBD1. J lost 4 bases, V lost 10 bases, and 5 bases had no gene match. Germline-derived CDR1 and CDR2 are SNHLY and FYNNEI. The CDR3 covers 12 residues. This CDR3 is CATAGTGYGYTF. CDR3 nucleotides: TGTGCCACCGCGGGGACAGGCTATGGCTACACCTTC.

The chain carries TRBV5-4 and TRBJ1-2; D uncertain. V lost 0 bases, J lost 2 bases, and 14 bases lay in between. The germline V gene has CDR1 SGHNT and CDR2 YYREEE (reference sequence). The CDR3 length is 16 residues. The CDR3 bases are TGTGCCAGCAGCTTGGGGAGAGGGTCGGAAAACTATGGCTACACCTTC. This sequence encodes CASSLGRGSENYGYTF.

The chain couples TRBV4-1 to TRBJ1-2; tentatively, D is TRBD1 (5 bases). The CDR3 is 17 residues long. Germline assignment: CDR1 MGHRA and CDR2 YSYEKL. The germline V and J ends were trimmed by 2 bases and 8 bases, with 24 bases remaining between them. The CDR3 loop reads CASSQNSALGLDMGYTF. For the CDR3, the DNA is TGCGCCAGCAGCCAAAACTCTGCTCTGGGACTAGATATGGGCTACACCTTC.